The clone carrying this TCR beta chain was counted a few times. What it recognizes is unknown. This entry is derived from a study of molecular identifiers for immune sequencing clone quantification. Study-level points and caveats: Same-barcode identical TCR molecules could make highly expanded clones look smaller than they are.

Germline CDR1 reads LGHNA; CDR2 reads YSLEER. Trimming took off 3 bases at V and 4 bases at J, with 11 bases between the two ends. The CDR3 contains 14 residues. Based on a CD8+CD4-CCR7+CD45RA+ profile, naive CD8 T cells were sorted. MiXCR, applied by TCRdb to the PCR reads, yields one record per CDR3 protein. The sample lists approximately 97,000 distinct CDR3 sequences, about 35% occurring once. The sample consisted of naive CD8+ T cells from blood, with Jurkat cell RNA spiked in. Subset denoted: FACS-sorted CD8+CD4-CCR7+CD45RA+ naive T cells. This chain links TRBV4-3 with TRBJ2-3; perhaps TRBD1 as D (6 bases). This clonotype originated in a human donor in good health. Some libraries in this study had Jurkat cell RNA spiked in. The DNA for the CDR3 is TGCGCCAGCAGCCACGGAACAGGGCCAGATACGCAGTATTTT. The encoded protein is CASSHGTGPDTQYF.